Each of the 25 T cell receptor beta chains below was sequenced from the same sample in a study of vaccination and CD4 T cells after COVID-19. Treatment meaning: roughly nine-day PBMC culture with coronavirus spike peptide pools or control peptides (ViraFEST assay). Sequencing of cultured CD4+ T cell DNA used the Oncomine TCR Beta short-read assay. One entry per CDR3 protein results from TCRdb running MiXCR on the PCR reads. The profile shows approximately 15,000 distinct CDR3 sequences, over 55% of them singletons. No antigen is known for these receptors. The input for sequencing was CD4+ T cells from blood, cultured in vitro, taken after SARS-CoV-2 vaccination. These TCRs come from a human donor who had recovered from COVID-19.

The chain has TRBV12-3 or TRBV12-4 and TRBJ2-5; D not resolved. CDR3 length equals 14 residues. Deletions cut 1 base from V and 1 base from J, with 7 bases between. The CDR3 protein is CASSLGGGQETQYF. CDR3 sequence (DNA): TGTGCCAGCAGTTTAGGGGGTGGCCAAGAGACCCAGTACTTC.

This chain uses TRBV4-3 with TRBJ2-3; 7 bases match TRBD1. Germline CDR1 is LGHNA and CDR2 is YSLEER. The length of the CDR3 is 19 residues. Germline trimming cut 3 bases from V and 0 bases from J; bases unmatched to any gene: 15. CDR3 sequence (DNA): TGCGCCAGCAGCCACCGACCCCTAGGGACAGAAATTAGCACAGATACGCAGTATTTT. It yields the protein CASSHRPLGTEISTDTQYF.

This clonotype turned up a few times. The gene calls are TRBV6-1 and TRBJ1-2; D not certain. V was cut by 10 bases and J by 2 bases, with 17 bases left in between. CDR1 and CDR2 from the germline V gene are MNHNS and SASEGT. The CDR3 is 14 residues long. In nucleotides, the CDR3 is TGTGCCACTTCCCCCCGGACGGAAAACTATGGCTACACCTTC. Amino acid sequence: CATSPRTENYGYTF.

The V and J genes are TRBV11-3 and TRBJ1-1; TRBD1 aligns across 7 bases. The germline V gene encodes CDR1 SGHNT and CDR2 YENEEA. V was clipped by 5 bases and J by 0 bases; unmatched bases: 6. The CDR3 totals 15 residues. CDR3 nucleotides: TGTGCCAGCAGCGCCAACAGGGGAGTGAACACTGAAGCTTTCTTT. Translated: CASSANRGVNTEAFF.

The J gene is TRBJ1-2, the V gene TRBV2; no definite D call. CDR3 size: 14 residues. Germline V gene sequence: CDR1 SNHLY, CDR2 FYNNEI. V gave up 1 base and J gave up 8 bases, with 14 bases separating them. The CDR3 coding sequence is TGTGCCAGCAGTGAAGAAGTTCGGACCCACGGCTACACCTTC. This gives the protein CASSEEVRTHGYTF.

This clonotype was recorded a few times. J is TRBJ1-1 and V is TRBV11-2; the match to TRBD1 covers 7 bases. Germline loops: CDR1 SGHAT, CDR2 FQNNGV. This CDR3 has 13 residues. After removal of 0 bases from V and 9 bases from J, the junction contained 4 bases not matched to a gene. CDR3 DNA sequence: TGTGCCAGCAGCTTAGATGTCAGGGGGAAAGCTTTCTTT. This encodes CASSLDVRGKAFF.

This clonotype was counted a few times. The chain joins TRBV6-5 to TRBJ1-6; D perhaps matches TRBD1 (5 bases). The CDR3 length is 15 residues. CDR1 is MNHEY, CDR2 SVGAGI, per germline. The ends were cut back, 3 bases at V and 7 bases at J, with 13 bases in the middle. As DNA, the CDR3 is TGTGCCAGCAGTTATAGGGGTCCTCTAAATTCACCCCTCCACTTT. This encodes CASSYRGPLNSPLHF.

The CDR3 spells CASSPTGTYNSPLHF. The CDR3 DNA is TGTGCCAGCAGTCCGACAGGGACCTATAATTCACCCCTCCACTTT. The chain couples TRBV12-3 or TRBV12-4 to TRBJ1-6; 7 nucleotides align to TRBD1. With V trimmed by 5 bases and J by 2 bases, 3 bases remained unmatched. The CDR3 is 15 amino acids.

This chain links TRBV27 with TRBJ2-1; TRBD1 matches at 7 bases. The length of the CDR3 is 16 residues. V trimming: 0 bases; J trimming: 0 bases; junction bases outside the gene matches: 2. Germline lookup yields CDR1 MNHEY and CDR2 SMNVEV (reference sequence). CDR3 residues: CASSLSWDSSYNEQFF. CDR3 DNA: TGTGCCAGCAGTTTATCGTGGGACAGCTCCTACAATGAGCAGTTCTTC.

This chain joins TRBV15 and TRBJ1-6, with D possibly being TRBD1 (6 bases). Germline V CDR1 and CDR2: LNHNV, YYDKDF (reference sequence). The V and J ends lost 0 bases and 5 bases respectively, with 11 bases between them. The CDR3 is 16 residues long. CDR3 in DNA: TGTGCCACCAGCAGAGACAGGACAGCTAATAATTCACCCCTCCACTTT. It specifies CATSRDRTANNSPLHF.

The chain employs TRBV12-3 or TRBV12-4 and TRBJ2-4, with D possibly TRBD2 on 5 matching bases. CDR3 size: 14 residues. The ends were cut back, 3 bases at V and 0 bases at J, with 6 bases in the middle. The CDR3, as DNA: TGTGCCAGCAGTTTCGGGGTAGCCAAAAACATTCAGTACTTC. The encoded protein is CASSFGVAKNIQYF.

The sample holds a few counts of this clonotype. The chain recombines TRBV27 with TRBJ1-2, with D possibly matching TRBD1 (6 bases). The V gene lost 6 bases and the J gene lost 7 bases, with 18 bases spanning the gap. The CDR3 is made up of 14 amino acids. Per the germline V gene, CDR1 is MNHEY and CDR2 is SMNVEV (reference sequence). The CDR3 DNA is TGTGCCAGCAGACGGGATTTTGGGGGCGGTGGCTACACCTTC. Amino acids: CASRRDFGGGGYTF.

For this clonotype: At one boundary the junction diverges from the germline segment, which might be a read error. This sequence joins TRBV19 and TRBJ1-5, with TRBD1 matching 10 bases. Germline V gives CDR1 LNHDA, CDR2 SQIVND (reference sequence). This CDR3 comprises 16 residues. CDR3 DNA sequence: TGTGCCAGTAGTGGCGGACAGGGGGGACCCAATCAGCCCCGGCATTTT. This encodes CASSGGQGGPNQPRHF.

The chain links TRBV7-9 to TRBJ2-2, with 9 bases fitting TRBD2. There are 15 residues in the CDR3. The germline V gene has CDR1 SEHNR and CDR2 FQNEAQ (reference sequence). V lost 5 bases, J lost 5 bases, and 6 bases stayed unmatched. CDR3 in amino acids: CASSISGSTTGELFF. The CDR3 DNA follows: TGTGCCAGCAGCATTAGCGGGAGCACAACCGGGGAGCTGTTTTTT.

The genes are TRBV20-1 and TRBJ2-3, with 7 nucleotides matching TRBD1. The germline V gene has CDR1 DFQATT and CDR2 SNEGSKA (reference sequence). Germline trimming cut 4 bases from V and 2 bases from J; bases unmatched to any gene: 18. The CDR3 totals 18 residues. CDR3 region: CSATPPYGQDLHTDTQYF. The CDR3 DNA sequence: TGCAGTGCTACCCCCCCGTACGGACAGGATCTCCACACAGATACGCAGTATTTT.

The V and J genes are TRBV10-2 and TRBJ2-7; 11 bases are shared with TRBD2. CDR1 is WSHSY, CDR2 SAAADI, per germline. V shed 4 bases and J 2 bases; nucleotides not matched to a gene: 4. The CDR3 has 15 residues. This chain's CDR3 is CASSGGTSGTYEQYF. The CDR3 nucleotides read TGCGCCAGCAGTGGGGGGACTAGCGGAACCTACGAGCAGTACTTC.

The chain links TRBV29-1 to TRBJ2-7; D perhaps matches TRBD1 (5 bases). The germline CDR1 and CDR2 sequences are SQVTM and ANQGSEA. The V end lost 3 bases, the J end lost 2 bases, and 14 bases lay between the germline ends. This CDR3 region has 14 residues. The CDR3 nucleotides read TGCAGCGTTGAGGGTAGGGGTTTCCCCTACGAGCAGTACTTC. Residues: CSVEGRGFPYEQYF.

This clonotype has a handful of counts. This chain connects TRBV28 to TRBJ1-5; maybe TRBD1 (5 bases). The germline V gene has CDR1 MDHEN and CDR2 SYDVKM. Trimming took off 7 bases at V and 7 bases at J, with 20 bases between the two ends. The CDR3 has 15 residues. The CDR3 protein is CASTSASSGRQPQHF. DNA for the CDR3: TGTGCCAGCACCTCCGCCTCCTCAGGGCGGCAGCCCCAGCATTTT.

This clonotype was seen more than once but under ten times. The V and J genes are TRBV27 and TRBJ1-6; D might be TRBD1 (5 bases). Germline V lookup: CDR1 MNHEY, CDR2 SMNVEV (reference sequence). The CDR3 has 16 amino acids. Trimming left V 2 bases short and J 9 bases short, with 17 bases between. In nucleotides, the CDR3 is TGTGCCAGCAGTTTAGACCCTAGGGGAAGGGGTTCACCCCTCCACTTT. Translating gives CASSLDPRGRGSPLHF.

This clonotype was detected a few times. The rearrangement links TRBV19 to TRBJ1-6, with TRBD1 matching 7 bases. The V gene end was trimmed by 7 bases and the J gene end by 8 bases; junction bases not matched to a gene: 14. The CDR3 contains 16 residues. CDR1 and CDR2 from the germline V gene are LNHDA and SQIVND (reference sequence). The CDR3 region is CASTSTGLIKDSPLHF. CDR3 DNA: TGTGCCAGTACCTCGACAGGGCTCATAAAGGATTCACCCCTCCACTTT.

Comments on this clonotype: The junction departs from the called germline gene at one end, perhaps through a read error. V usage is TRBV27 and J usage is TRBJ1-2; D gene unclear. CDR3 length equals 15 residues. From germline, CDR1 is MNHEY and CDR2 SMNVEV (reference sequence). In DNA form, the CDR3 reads TGTGCCAGCAGTCCCCGGTTATGGGCTAACTATGGCTACATCTTC. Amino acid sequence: CASSPRLWANYGYIF.

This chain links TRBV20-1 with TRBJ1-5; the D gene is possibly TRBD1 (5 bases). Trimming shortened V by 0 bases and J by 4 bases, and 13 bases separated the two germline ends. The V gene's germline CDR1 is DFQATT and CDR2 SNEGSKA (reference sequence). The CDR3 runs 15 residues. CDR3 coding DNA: TGCAGTGCTAGAGAAATGGACACGGCAAATCAGCCCCAGCATTTT. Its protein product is CSAREMDTANQPQHF.

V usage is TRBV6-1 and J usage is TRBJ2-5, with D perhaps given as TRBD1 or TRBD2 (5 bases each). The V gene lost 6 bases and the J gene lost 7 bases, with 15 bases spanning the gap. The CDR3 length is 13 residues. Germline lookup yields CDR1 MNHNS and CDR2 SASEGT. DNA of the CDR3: TGTGCCAGCAGCCCGCCCCAGGGAGTGACCCAGTACTTC. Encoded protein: CASSPPQGVTQYF.

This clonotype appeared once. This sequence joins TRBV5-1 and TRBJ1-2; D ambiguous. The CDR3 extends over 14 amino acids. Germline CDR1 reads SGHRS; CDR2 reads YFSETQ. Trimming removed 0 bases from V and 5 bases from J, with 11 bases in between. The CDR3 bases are TGCGCCAGCAGCTTGGAGTCGGTATCATATGGCTACACCTTC. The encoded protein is CASSLESVSYGYTF.

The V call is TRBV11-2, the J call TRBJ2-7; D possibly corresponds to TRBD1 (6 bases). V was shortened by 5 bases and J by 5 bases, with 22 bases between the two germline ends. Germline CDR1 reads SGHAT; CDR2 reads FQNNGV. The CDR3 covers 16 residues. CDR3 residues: CASSPRDTLPQDEQYF. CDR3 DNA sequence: TGTGCCAGCAGCCCCAGGGACACCCTCCCCCAGGACGAGCAGTACTTC. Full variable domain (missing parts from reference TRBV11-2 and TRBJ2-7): EAGVAQSPRYKIIEKRQSVAFWCNPISGHATLYWYQQILGQGPKLLIQFQNNGVVDDSQLPKDRFSAERLKGVDSTLKIQPAKLEDSAVYLCASSPRDTLPQDEQYFGPGTRLTVT.